Listed below are T cell receptor beta chains from one sample, sequenced in a study of graft-versus-host responses after intestinal transplantation. The method was immunoSEQ multiplex PCR; TCRdb's version includes in-frame clones alone and lacks a portion of them. The sample has roughly 56,000 clones; 90% to 95% are singletons. The specimen comprised PBMCs, sampled about 4 months after intestinal transplantation. The receptors come from a human patient who received an intestinal transplant, so some T cells may come from the graft donor. CDR3s include the opening cysteine and the closing phenylalanine or tryptophan.

TRBJ2-5 TRBV5-8 CASSLAGGPQYF
TRBJ2-2 TRBV6-5 CASMPGLVTGELFF
TRBJ2-3 TRBV5-1 CASSSRSSTDTQYF
TRBJ2-1 TRBV2 CASSETRGGNEQFF
TRBJ1-1 TRBV2 CASSWIGSEAFF
TRBJ1-1 TRBV27 CASSLLGSRTEAFF
TRBJ1-5 TRBV6-1 CASSVAGYYSNQPQHF
TRBJ2-7 TRBV4-2 CASSLGGQGSYEQYF
TRBJ1-2 TRBV27 CASSLRGLVGYTF
TRBJ2-1 TRBV6-4 CASSGLAGEVNEQFF
NA TRBV11-2 CASSQRGGSSYEQYF
TRBJ2-7 TRBV27 CASSYSGSYEQYF
TRBJ2-7 TRBV7-9 CASSRGQSDEQYF
TRBJ2-2 TRBV28 CASSWTGNTGELFF
TRBJ2-3 TRBV6-1 CASSEGVTSGEGPQYF
TRBJ1-6 TRBV5-6 CASSLKAGEHSPLHF
TRBJ2-7 TRBV28 CASSIYSGSYEQYF
TRBJ2-7 TRBV28 CASDAKTGNHEQYF
TRBJ2-7 TRBV5-4 CASSLKNYEQYF
TRBJ2-7 TRBV6-1 CASSEGGWEQYF
TRBJ2-1 TRBV28 CASSPTVTGADNEQFF
TRBJ1-1 TRBV7-9 CASSSDKNTEAFF
TRBJ2-1 TRBV5-4 CASSFSRSFNEQFF
TRBJ2-5 TRBV6-5 CASSYLETQYF
TRBJ2-2 TRBV2 CASSERGHTGELFF
TRBJ1-1 TRBV6-6 CASSYFSGGWSTEAFF
TRBJ1-5 TRBV18 CASSLLQPRGNQPQHF
TRBJ2-7 TRBV13 CASSFTGGHDEQYF
TRBJ1-2 TRBV19 CASSLLRDTSNYGYTF
TRBJ2-2 TRBV6-6 CASSNTGELFF
TRBJ2-5 TRBV2 CASSVGETQYF
TRBJ2-7 TRBV2 CASSETSGILSSYEQYF
TRBJ1-4 TRBV5-1 CASSLVAGSNEKLFF
TRBJ1-5 TRBV28 CASSLRNQPQHF
TRBJ2-7 TRBV9 CASSRVPGSYEQYF
TRBJ1-5 TRBV6-1 CASSEGPNGQPQHF
TRBJ2-1 TRBV28 CASRSIAGGPGEQFF
TRBJ2-1 TRBV14 CASSPDRGEQFF
TRBJ2-7 TRBV5-8 CASTWQQYF
TRBJ2-1 TRBV18 CASSPQGNEQFF
TRBJ2-3 TRBV12-5 CASGLDRQSTQYF
TRBJ1-2 TRBV14 CASSEGEYGYTF
TRBJ1-2 TRBV15 CATSTRATGYGYTF
TRBJ2-5 TRBV5-1 CASSTTSGPQETQYF
TRBJ1-4 TRBV5-4 CASSSTGAHEKLFF
TRBJ2-2 TRBV7-9 CASSSTGILGTGELFF